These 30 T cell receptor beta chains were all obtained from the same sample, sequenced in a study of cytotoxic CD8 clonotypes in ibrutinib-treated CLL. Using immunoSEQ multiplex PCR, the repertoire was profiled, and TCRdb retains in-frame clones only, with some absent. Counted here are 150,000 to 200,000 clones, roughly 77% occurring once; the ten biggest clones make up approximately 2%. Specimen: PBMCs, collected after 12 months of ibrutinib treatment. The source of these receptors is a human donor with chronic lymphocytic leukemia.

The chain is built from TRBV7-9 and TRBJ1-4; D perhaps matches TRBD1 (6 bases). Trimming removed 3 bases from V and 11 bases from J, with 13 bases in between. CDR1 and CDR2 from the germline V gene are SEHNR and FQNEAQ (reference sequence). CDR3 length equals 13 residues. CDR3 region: CASSLPPQGKLFF. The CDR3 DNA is TGTGCCAGCAGCTTGCCCCCACAGGGTAAACTGTTTTTT.

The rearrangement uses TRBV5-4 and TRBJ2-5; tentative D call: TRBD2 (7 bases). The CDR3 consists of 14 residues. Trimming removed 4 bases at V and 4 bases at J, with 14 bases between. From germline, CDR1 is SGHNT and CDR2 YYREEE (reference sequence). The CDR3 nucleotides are TGTGCCAGCAGCAAGGGGGGGCCAGGAGAGACCCAGTACTTC. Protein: CASSKGGPGETQYF.

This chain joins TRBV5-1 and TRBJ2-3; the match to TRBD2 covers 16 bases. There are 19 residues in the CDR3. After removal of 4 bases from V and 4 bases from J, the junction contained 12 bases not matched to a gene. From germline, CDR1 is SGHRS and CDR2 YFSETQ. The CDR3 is CASSQGLAGGPPPPDTQYF. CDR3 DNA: TGCGCCAGCAGCCAGGGACTAGCGGGGGGGCCGCCCCCCCCAGATACGCAGTATTTT.

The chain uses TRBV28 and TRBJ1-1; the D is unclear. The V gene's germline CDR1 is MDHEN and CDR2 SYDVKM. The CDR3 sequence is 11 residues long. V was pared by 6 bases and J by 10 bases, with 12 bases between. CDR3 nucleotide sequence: TGTGCCAGCAGGGAGGGCCTGGCAGCTTTCTTT. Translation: CASREGLAAFF.

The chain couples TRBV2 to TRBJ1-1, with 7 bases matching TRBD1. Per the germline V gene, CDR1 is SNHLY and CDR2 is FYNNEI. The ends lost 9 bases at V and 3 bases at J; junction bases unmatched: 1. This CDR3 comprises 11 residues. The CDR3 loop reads CASQGDTEAFF. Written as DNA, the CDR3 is TGTGCCAGTCAGGGGGACACTGAAGCTTTCTTT.

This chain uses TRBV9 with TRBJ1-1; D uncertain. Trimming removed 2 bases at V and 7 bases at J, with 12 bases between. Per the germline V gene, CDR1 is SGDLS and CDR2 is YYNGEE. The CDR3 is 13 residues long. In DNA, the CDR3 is TGTGCCAGCAGCGTGGATCAATCGGGTGAAGCTTTCTTT. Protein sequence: CASSVDQSGEAFF. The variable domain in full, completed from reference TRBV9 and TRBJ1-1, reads DSGVTQTPKHLITATGQRVTLRCSPRSGDLSVYWYQQSLDQGLQFLIQYYNGEERAKGNILERFSAQQFPDLHSELNLSSLELGDSALYFCASSVDQSGEAFFGQGTRLTVV.

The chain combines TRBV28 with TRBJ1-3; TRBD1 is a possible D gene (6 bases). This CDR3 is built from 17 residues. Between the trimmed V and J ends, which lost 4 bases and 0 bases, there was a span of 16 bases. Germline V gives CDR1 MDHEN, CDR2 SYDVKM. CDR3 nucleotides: TGTGCCAGCAGTTCCCCTATAGGGGGGCACTCTGGAAACACCATATATTTT. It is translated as CASSSPIGGHSGNTIYF.

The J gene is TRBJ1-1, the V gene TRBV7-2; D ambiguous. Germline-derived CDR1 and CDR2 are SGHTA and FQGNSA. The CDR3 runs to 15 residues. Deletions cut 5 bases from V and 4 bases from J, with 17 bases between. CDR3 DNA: TGTGCCAGCAGCCCGTGGACGCCCAGAACCACTGAAGCTTTCTTT. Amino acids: CASSPWTPRTTEAFF. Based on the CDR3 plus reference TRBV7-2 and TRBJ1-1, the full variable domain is GAGVSQSPSNKVTEKGKDVELRCDPISGHTALYWYRQSLGQGLEFLIYFQGNSAPDKSGLPSDRFSAERTGGSVSTLTIQRTQQEDSAVYLCASSPWTPRTTEAFFGQGTRLTVV.

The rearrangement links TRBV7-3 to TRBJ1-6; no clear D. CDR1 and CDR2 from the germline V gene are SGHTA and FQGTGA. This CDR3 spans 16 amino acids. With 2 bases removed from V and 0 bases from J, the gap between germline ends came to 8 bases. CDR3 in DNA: TGTGCCAGCAGCTTATTTCCCCCCTCCTATAATTCACCCCTCCACTTT. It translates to CASSLFPPSYNSPLHF.

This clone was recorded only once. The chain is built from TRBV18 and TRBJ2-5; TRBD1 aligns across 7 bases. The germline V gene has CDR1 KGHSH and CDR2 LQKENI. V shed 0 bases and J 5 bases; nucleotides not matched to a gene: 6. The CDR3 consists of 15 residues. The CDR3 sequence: CASSPPTGRGETQYF. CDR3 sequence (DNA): TGTGCCAGCTCACCACCGACAGGGCGTGGGGAGACCCAGTACTTC.

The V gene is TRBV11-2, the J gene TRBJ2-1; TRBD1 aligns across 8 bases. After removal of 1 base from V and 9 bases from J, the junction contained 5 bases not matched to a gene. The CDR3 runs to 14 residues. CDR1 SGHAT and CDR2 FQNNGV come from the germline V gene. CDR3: CASSLAQGAGEQFF. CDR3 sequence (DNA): TGTGCCAGCAGCTTAGCGCAGGGGGCCGGTGAGCAGTTCTTC.

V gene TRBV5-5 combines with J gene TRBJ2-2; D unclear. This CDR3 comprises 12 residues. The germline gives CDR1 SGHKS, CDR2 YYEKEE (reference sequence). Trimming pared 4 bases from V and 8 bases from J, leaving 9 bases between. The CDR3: CASSQLGGELFF. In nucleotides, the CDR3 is TGTGCCAGCAGCCAGTTAGGAGGGGAGCTGTTTTTT.

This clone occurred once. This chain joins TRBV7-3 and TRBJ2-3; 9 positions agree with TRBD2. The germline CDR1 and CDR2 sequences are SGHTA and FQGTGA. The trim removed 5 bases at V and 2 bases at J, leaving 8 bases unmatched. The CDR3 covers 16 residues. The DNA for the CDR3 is TGTGCCAGCAGCCCGCGCGGGGGGGACCTCACAGATACGCAGTATTTT. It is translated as CASSPRGGDLTDTQYF.

The CDR3 DNA is TGTGCCAGCAGCCGGGCCGGGAGGGCTCCCTACGAGCAGTACTTC. Encoded protein: CASSRAGRAPYEQYF. J is TRBJ2-7 and V is TRBV7-8; TRBD2 matches 8 bases. This CDR3 has 15 amino acids. V shed 5 bases and J 2 bases; nucleotides not matched to a gene: 8. CDR1 SGHVS and CDR2 FQNEAQ come from the germline V gene.

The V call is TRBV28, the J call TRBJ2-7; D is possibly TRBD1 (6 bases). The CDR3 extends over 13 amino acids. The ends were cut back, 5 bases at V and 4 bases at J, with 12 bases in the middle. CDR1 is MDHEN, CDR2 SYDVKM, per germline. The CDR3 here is CASSLGTNYEQYF. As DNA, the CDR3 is TGTGCCAGCAGTCTCGGGACAAATTACGAGCAGTACTTC.

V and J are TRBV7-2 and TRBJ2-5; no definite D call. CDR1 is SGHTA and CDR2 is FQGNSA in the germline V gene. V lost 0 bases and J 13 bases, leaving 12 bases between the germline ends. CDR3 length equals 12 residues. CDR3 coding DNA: TGTGCCAGCAGCTTAGCCATCGTACGGCCGTACTTC. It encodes CASSLAIVRPYF. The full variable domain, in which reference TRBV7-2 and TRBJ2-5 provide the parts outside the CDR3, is GAGVSQSPSNKVTEKGKDVELRCDPISGHTALYWYRQSLGQGLEFLIYFQGNSAPDKSGLPSDRFSAERTGGSVSTLTIQRTQQEDSAVYLCASSLAIVRPYFGPGTRLLVL.

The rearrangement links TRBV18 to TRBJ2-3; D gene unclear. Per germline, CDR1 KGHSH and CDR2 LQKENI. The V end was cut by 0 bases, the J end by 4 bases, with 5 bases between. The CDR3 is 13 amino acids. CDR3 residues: CASSPPSADTQYF. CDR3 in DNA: TGTGCCAGCTCACCACCATCGGCAGATACGCAGTATTTT.

For the CDR3, the DNA is TGTGCCAGCAGAGCCAGGGTTGATAGCAATCAGCCCCAGCATTTT. Encoded protein: CASRARVDSNQPQHF. This chain uses TRBV2 with TRBJ1-5; perhaps TRBD1 as D (5 bases). Trimming left V 6 bases short and J 0 bases short, with 12 bases between. The CDR3 consists of 15 residues. The V gene's germline CDR1 is SNHLY and CDR2 FYNNEI.

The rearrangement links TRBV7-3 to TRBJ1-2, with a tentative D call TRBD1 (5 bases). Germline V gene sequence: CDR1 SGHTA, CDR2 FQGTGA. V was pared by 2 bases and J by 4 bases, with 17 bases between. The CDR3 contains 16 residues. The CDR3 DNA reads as TGTGCCAGCAGCTTACGTGGGGGTCTGGGTAGCTATGGCTACACCTTC. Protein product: CASSLRGGLGSYGYTF.

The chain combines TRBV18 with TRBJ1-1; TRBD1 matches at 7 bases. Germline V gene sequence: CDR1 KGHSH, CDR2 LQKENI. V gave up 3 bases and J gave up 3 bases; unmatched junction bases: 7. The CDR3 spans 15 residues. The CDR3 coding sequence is TGTGCCAGCTCACCGGGGGCAGGGGGGGACACTGAAGCTTTCTTT. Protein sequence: CASSPGAGGDTEAFF.

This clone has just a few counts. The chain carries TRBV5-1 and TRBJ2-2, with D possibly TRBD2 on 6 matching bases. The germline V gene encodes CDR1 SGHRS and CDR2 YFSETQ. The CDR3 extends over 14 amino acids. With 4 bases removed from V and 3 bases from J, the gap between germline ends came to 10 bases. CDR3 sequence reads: CASSMGLDTGELFF. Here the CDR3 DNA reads TGCGCCAGCAGCATGGGACTCGACACCGGGGAGCTGTTTTTT. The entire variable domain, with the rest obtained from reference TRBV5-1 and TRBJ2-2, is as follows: KAGVTQTPRYLIKTRGQQVTLSCSPISGHRSVSWYQQTPGQGLQFLFEYFSETQRNKGNFPGRFSGRQFSNSRSEMNVSTLELGDSALYLCASSMGLDTGELFFGEGSRLTVL.

The CDR3 DNA is TGTGCCAGCTCACCGGGGACAGGGGGAGGCACAGATACGCAGTATTTT. Amino acid sequence: CASSPGTGGGTDTQYF. This chain uses TRBV18 with TRBJ2-3; 11 nucleotides agree with TRBD1. Germline lookup yields CDR1 KGHSH and CDR2 LQKENI. J was trimmed by 1 base and V by 3 bases; bases with no gene match: 3. CDR3 length: 16 amino acids.

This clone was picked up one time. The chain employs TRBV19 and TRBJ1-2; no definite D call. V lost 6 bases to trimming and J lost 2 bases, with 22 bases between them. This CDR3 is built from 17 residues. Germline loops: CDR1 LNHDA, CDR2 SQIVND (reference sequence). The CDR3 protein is CASSKGRPLAENYGYTF. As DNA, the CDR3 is TGTGCCAGTAGCAAAGGCAGGCCATTAGCCGAAAACTATGGCTACACCTTC.

The CDR3 sequence: CASSGREDRVSYNEQFF. In DNA, the CDR3 is TGTGCCAGCAGCGGTCGGGAGGACAGGGTCTCCTACAATGAGCAGTTCTTC. This chain joins TRBV7-9 and TRBJ2-1; TRBD1 is a possible D gene (8 bases). CDR3 length equals 17 residues. Germline V lookup: CDR1 SEHNR, CDR2 FQNEAQ (reference sequence). The V gene lost 5 bases and the J gene lost 0 bases, with 17 bases spanning the gap.

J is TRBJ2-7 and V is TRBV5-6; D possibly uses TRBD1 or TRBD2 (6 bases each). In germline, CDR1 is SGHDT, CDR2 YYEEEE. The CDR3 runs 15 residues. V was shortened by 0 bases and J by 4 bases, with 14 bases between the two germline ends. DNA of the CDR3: TGTGCCAGCAGCTTGGGGCAGGGGAGGAATTACGAGCAGTACTTC. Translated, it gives CASSLGQGRNYEQYF.

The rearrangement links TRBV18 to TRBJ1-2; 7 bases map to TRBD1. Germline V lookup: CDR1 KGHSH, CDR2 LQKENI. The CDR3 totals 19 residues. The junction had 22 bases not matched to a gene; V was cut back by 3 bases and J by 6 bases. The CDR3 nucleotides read TGTGCCAGCTCACCTACAATCCGGCCAGGGGGAGTGAGTAGGGATGGCTACACCTTC. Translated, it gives CASSPTIRPGGVSRDGYTF. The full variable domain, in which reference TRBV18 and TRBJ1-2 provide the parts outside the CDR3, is NAGVMQNPRHLVRRRGQEARLRCSPMKGHSHVYWYRQLPEEGLKFMVYLQKENIIDESGMPKERFSAEFPKEGPSILRIQQVVRGDSAAYFCASSPTIRPGGVSRDGYTFGSGTRLTVV.

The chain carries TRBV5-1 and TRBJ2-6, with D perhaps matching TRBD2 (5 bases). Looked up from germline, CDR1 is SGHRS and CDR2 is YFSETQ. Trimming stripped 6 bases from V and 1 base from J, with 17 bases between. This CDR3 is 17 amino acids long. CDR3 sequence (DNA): TGCGCCAGCACCACCGAGGGCGGATCTTCTGGGGCCAACGTCCTGACTTTC. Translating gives CASTTEGGSSGANVLTF.

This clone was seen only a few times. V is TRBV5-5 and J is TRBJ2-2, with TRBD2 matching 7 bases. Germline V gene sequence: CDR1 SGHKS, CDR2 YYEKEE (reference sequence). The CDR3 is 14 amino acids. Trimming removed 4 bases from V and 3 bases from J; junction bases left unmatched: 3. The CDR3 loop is CASSRDYHTGELFF. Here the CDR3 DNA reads TGTGCCAGCAGCCGGGACTACCACACCGGGGAGCTGTTTTTT.

The CDR3 DNA sequence: TGTGCCAGCAGCCAACTGCTCCTGGTAGGGCTAGCAGGCACAGATACGCAGTATTTT. As protein: CASSQLLLVGLAGTDTQYF. The chain couples TRBV4-2 to TRBJ2-3; D may be TRBD2 (5 bases). The length of the CDR3 is 19 residues. V was pared by 2 bases and J by 1 base, with 22 bases between. Germline CDR1 LGHNA, CDR2 YNFKEQ.

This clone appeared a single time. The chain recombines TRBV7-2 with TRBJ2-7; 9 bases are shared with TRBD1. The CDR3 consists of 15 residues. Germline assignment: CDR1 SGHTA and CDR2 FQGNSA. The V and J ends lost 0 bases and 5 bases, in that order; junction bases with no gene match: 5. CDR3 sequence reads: CASSLAGDRANEQYF. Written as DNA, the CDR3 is TGTGCCAGCAGCTTAGCGGGGGACAGGGCCAACGAGCAGTACTTC.